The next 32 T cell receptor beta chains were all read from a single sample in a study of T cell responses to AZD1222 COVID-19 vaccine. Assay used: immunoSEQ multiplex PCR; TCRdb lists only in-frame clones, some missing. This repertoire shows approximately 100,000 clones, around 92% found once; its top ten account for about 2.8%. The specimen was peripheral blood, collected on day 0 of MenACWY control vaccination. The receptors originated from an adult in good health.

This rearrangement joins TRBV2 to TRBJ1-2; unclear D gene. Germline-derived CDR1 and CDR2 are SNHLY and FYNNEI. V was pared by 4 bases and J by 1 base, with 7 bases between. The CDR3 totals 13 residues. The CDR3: CASSASYNYGYTF. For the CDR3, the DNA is TGTGCCAGCAGTGCTTCATATAACTATGGCTACACCTTC.

Written as DNA, the CDR3 is TGTGCCAGTAGTATTTTCCCAGGGGGAATGGAGACCCAGTACTTC. This gives the protein CASSIFPGGMETQYF. The chain couples TRBV19 to TRBJ2-5, with 7 bases that match TRBD1. This CDR3 is built from 15 residues. Germline loops: CDR1 LNHDA, CDR2 SQIVND (reference sequence). With V trimmed by 3 bases and J by 5 bases, 9 bases remained unmatched.

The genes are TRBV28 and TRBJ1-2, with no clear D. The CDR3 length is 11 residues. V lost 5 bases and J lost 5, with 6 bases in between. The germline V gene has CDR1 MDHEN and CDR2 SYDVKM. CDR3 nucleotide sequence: TGTGCCAGCAGTAGTGAGTATGGCTACACCTTC. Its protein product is CASSSEYGYTF.

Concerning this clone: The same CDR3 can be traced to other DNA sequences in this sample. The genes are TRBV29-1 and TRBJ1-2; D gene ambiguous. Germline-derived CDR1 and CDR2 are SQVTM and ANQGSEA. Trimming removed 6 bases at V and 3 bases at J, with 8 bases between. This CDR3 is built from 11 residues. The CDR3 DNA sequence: TGCAGCGTCGTTCGCGACTATGGCTACACCTTC. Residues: CSVVRDYGYTF. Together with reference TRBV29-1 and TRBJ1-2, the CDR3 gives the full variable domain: SAVISQKPSRDICQRGTSLTIQCQVDSQVTMMFWYRQQPGQSLTLIATANQGSEATYESGFVIDKFPISRPNLTFSTLTVSNMSPEDSSIYLCSVVRDYGYTFGSGTRLTVV.

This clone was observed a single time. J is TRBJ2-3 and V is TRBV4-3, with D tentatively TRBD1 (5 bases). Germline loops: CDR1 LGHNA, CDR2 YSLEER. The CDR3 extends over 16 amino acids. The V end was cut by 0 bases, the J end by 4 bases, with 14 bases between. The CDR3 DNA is TGCGCCAGCAGCCAAGAATTTGGGCAGGGCCCAGATACGCAGTATTTT. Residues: CASSQEFGQGPDTQYF.

CDR3 bases: TGTGCCAGCAGCTTAGCTACTGGCTGGGACTACGAGCAGTACTTC. Translation: CASSLATGWDYEQYF. This chain uses TRBV7-6 with TRBJ2-7; no definite D call. Germline V gene sequence: CDR1 SGHVS, CDR2 FNYEAQ. The CDR3 spans 15 residues. Between the trimmed V and J ends, which lost 0 bases and 3 bases, there was a span of 12 bases.

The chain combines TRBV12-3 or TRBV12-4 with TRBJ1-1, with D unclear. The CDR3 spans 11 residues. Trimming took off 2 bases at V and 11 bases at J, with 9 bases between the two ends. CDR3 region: CASSLWGWAFF. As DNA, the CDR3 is TGTGCCAGCAGTTTATGGGGATGGGCTTTCTTT.

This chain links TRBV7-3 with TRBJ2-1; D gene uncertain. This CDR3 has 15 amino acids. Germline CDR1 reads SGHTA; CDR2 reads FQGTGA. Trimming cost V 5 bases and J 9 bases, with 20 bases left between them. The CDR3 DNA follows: TGTGCCAGCAGCACAACGGCTAGTCCGATAAGTGAGCAGTTCTTC. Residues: CASSTTASPISEQFF. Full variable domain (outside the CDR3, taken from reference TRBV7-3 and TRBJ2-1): GAGVSQTPSNKVTEKGKYVELRCDPISGHTALYWYRQSLGQGPEFLIYFQGTGAADDSGLPNDRFFAVRPEGSVSTLKIQRTERGDSAVYLCASSTTASPISEQFFGPGTRLTVL.

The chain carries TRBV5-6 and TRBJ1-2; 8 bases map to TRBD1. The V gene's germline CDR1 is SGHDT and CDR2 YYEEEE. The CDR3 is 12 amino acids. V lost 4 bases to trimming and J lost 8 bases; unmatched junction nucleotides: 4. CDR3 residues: CASSGTGYGYTF. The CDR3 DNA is TGTGCCAGCAGCGGGACAGGATACGGCTACACCTTC.

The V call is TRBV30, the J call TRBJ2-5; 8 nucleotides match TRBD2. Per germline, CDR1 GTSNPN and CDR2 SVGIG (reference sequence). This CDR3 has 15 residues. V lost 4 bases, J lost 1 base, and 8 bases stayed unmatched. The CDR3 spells CAWKFGGGLQETQYF. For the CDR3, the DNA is TGTGCCTGGAAATTCGGCGGGGGGCTCCAAGAGACCCAGTACTTC.

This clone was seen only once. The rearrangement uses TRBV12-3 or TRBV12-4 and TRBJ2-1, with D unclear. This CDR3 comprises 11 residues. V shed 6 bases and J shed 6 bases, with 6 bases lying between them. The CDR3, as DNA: TGTGCCAGCAGCCCAACCAATGAGCAGTTCTTC. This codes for CASSPTNEQFF.

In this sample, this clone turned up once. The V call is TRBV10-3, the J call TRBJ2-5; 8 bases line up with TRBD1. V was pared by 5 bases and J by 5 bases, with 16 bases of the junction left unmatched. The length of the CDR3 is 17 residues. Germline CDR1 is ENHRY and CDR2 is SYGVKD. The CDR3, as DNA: TGTGCCATCAGTCTTGTACTATCAGGGGGCAGAATGGAGACCCAGTACTTC. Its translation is CAISLVLSGGRMETQYF.

The CDR3, as DNA: TGTGCCATCTCGGACACCGGGGAGCTGTTTTTT. Residues: CAISDTGELFF. V usage is TRBV6-1 and J usage is TRBJ2-2; D is uncertain. The CDR3 loop spans 11 amino acids. The germline gives CDR1 MNHNS, CDR2 SASEGT. V was cut by 10 bases and J by 3 bases, with 6 bases left in between.

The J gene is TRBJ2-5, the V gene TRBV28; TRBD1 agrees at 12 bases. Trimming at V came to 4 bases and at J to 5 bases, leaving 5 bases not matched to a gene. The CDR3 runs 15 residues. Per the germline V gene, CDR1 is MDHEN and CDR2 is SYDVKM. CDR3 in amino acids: CASSWGQGARETQYF. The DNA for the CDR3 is TGTGCCAGCAGTTGGGGACAGGGGGCAAGGGAGACCCAGTACTTC.

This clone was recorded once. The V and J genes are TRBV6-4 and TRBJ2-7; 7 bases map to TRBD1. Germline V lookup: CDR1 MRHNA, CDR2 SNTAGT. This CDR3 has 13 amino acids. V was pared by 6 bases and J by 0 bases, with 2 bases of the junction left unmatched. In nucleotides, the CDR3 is TGTGCCAGCAGGGACAGGCTCTCCTACGAGCAGTACTTC. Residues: CASRDRLSYEQYF.

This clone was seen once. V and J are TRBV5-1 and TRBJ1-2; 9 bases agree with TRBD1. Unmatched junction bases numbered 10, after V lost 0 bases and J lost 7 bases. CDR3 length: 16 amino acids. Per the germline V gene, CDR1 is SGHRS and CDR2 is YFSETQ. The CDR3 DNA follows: TGCGCCAGCAGCTTGGATTTAACAGGGGGCGGAGGTGGCTACACCTTC. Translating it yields CASSLDLTGGGGGYTF.

CDR3 sequence (DNA): TGTGCCAGCGGACTGCCGGGTGCTGGCTACACCTTC. Translation: CASGLPGAGYTF. V gene TRBV12-3 or TRBV12-4 combines with J gene TRBJ1-2; D is uncertain. CDR3 length: 12 amino acids. V lost 8 bases and J lost 7, with 14 bases in between.

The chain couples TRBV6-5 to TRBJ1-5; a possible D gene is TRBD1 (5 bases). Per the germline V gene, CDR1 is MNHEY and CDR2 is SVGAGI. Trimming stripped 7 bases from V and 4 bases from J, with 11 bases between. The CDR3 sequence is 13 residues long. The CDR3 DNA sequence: TGTGCCAGCACGGTTAGGGGAAATCAGCCCCAGCATTTT. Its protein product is CASTVRGNQPQHF.

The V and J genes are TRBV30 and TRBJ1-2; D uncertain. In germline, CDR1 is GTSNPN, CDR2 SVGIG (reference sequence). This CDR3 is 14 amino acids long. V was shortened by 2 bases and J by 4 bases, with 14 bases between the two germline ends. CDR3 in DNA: TGTGCCTGGAGTCTATCCACTGAACTCTATGGCTACACCTTC. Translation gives CAWSLSTELYGYTF. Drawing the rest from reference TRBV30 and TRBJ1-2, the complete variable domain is SQTIHQWPATLVQPVGSPLSLECTVEGTSNPNLYWYRQAAGRGLQLLFYSVGIGQISSEVPQNLSASRPQDRQFILSSKKLLLSDSGFYLCAWSLSTELYGYTFGSGTRLTVV.

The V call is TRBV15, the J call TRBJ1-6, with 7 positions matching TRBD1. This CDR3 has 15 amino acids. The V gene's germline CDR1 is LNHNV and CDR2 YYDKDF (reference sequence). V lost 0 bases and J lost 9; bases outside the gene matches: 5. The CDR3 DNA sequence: TGTGCCACCAGCAGAGAGGTGACAGGGACTTCACCCCTCCACTTT. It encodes CATSREVTGTSPLHF.

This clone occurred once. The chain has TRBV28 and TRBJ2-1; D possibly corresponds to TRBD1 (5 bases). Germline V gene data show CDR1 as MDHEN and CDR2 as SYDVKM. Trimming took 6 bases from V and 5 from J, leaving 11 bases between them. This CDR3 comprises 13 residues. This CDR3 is CASSPAGNNEQFF. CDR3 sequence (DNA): TGTGCCAGCAGCCCGGCAGGGAACAATGAGCAGTTCTTC.

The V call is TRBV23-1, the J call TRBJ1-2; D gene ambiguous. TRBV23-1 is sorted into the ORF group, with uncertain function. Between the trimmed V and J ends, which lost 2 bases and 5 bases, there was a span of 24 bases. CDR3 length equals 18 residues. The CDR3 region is CASSQPDPGRYIPYGYTF. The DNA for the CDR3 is TGCGCCAGCAGTCAACCCGACCCTGGACGGTATATCCCATATGGCTACACCTTC.

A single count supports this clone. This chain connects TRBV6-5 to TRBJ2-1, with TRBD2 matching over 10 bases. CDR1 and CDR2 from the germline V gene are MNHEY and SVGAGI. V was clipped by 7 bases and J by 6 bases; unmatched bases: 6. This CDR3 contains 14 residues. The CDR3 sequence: CASKLAGEGNEQFF. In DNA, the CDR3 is TGTGCCAGCAAGCTAGCGGGGGAGGGCAATGAGCAGTTCTTC.

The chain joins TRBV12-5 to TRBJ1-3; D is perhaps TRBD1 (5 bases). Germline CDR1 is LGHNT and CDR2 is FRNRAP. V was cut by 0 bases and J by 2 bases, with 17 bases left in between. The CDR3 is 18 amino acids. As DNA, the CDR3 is TGTGCTAGTGGTTTGGTATTGAGTGACAGTTTGGCTGGAAACACCATATATTTT. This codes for CASGLVLSDSLAGNTIYF.

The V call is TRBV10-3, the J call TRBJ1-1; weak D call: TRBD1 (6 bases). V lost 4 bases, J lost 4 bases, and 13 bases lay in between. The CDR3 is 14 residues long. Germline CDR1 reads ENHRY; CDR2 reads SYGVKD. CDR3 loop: CAISVGGPGTEAFF. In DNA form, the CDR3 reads TGTGCCATCAGTGTGGGGGGCCCCGGCACTGAAGCTTTCTTT.

CDR3 in DNA: TGTGCCAGCAGCGTAGGGGCGGCGGCGAACACCGGGGAGCTGTTTTTT. It yields the protein CASSVGAAANTGELFF. V usage is TRBV9 and J usage is TRBJ2-2; no definite D call. Trimming removed 0 bases from V and 0 bases from J, with 9 bases in between. Germline V gives CDR1 SGDLS, CDR2 YYNGEE. This CDR3 spans 16 amino acids.

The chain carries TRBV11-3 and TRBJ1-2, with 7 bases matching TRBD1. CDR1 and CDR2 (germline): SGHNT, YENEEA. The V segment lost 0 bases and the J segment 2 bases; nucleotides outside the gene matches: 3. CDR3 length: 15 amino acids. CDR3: CASSLEGTVNYGYTF. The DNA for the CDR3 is TGTGCCAGCAGCTTAGAGGGGACAGTGAACTATGGCTACACCTTC.

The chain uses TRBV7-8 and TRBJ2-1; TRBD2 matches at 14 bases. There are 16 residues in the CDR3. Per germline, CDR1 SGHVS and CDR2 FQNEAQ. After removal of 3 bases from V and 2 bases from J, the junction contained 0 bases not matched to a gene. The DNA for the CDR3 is TGTGCCAGCAGCTTGGGACTAGCGGGGGCCTACAATGAGCAGTTCTTC. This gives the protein CASSLGLAGAYNEQFF. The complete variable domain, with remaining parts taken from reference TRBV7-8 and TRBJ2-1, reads GAGVSQSPRYKVAKRGQDVALRCDPISGHVSLFWYQQALGQGPEFLTYFQNEAQLDKSGLPSDRFFAERPEGSVSTLKIQRTQQEDSAVYLCASSLGLAGAYNEQFFGPGTRLTVL.

The DNA for the CDR3 is TGTGCCAGCAGCCAGATAGTGAACTACGAGCAGTACTTC. Amino acids: CASSQIVNYEQYF. The V gene is TRBV4-2, the J gene TRBJ2-7; D is undetermined. The germline V gene encodes CDR1 LGHNA and CDR2 YNFKEQ. With 3 bases removed from V and 3 bases from J, the gap between germline ends came to 9 bases. This CDR3 has 13 residues.

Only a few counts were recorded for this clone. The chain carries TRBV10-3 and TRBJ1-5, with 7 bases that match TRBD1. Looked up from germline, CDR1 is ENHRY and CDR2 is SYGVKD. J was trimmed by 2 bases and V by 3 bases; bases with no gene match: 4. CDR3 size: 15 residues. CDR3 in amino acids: CAISEGGAGNQPQHF. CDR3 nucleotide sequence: TGTGCCATCAGTGAAGGGGGCGCGGGCAATCAGCCCCAGCATTTT.

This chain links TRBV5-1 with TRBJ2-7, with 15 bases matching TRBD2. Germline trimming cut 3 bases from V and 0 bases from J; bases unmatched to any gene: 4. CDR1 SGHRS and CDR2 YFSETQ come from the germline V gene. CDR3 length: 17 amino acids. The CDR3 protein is CASSWRTSGGASYEQYF. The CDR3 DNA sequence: TGCGCCAGCAGCTGGCGGACTAGCGGGGGGGCCTCCTACGAGCAGTACTTC.

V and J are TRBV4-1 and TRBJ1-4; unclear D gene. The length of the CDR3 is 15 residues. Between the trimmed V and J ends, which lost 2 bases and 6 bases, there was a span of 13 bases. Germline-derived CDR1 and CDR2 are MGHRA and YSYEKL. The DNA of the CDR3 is TGCGCCAGCAGCCAAATCCAGGCCCTTGATGAAAAACTGTTTTTT. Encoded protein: CASSQIQALDEKLFF.